This entry lists 15 T cell receptor beta chains sequenced from one sample in a study of blood T cell repertoires in COVID-19. Measured with immunoSEQ multiplex PCR; TCRdb has only the in-frame clones, and not every one. The sample carries roughly 120,000 clones, around three quarters recorded once. Sequenced: peripheral blood. Source of these receptors: a man in his 70s with acute or convalescent COVID-19.

This clone was detected once. The rearrangement uses TRBV27 and TRBJ2-7; TRBD1 matches 9 bases. This CDR3 is built from 15 residues. Germline V gene sequence: CDR1 MNHEY, CDR2 SMNVEV (reference sequence). Trimming removed 6 bases from V and 5 bases from J; junction bases left unmatched: 11. CDR3 residues: CASSPKGQGTHEQYF. The CDR3 DNA reads as TGTGCCAGCAGCCCAAAGGGACAGGGAACCCACGAGCAGTACTTC.

This clone was observed a few times. The gene calls are TRBV19 and TRBJ2-5, with D unresolved. CDR1 and CDR2 (germline): LNHDA, SQIVND (reference sequence). The CDR3 covers 14 residues. V was clipped by 7 bases and J by 5 bases, with 17 bases between them. CDR3 protein: CASTLGPLRETQYF. Here the CDR3 DNA reads TGTGCCAGTACCCTAGGTCCTCTTCGGGAGACCCAGTACTTC.

The rearrangement uses TRBV6-5 and TRBJ1-2, with 7 bases lining up with TRBD1. Trimming cost V 7 bases and J 6 bases; bases outside gene matches: 8. Germline V CDR1 and CDR2: MNHEY, SVGAGI. This CDR3 has 13 amino acids. The CDR3 sequence is CASIRDSLNGYTF. Written as DNA, the CDR3 is TGTGCCAGCATACGGGACAGTTTGAATGGCTACACCTTC.

The V call is TRBV7-9, the J call TRBJ2-3; the match to TRBD2 covers 7 bases. Per germline, CDR1 SEHNR and CDR2 FQNEAQ (reference sequence). The ends lost 0 bases at V and 5 bases at J; junction bases unmatched: 2. This CDR3 contains 14 residues. CDR3 nucleotides: TGTGCCAGCAGCTTAGCCGGACTAGTAGATACGCAGTATTTT. Protein: CASSLAGLVDTQYF.

V usage is TRBV19 and J usage is TRBJ2-3, with 7 bases that match TRBD1. This CDR3 spans 16 amino acids. The V gene's germline CDR1 is LNHDA and CDR2 SQIVND (reference sequence). The V segment lost 8 bases and the J segment 0 bases; nucleotides outside the gene matches: 11. CDR3 residues: CASGWDRKSSTDTQYF. In nucleotides, the CDR3 is TGTGCCAGTGGATGGGACAGAAAGTCTAGCACAGATACGCAGTATTTT.

The V call is TRBV9, the J call TRBJ1-4; D might be TRBD1 (6 bases). This CDR3 comprises 14 residues. Trimming removed 2 bases at V and 5 bases at J, with 10 bases between. Germline V lookup: CDR1 SGDLS, CDR2 YYNGEE. CDR3 nucleotide sequence: TGTGCCAGCAGCGTTATGGACAGAAATGAAAAACTGTTTTTT. It encodes CASSVMDRNEKLFF.

This chain links TRBV6-1 with TRBJ2-2, with a tentative D call TRBD1 (5 bases). Germline values: CDR1 MNHNS, CDR2 SASEGT. Trimming took 7 bases from V and 2 from J, leaving 11 bases between them. CDR3 length: 14 residues. The CDR3: CASMGRVNTGELFF. In DNA, the CDR3 is TGTGCCAGCATGGGCAGGGTTAACACCGGGGAGCTGTTTTTT.

The J gene is TRBJ2-2, the V gene TRBV19, with 7 bases that match TRBD2. The CDR3 covers 15 residues. Trimming took 6 bases from V and 3 from J; bases not matched to a gene: 7. Germline V lookup: CDR1 LNHDA, CDR2 SQIVND (reference sequence). The CDR3: CASSREAYYTGELFF. The CDR3 region has the DNA TGTGCCAGTAGCCGGGAGGCCTACTACACCGGGGAGCTGTTTTTT.

J is TRBJ1-2 and V is TRBV6-5; D is uncertain. Germline V gives CDR1 MNHEY, CDR2 SVGAGI. V was cut by 7 bases and J by 1 base, with 16 bases left in between. The CDR3 has 15 amino acids. This CDR3 is CASTTHVALNYGYTF. DNA for the CDR3: TGTGCCAGCACCACACACGTAGCTCTTAACTATGGCTACACCTTC.

This clone was observed a few times. V is TRBV6-5 and J is TRBJ2-3; D gene unclear. Germline lookup yields CDR1 MNHEY and CDR2 SVGAGI. The CDR3 spans 14 residues. V shed 0 bases and J shed 3 bases, with 7 bases lying between them. CDR3 sequence (DNA): TGTGCCAGCAGTTACTCCCGGAGTACAGATACGCAGTATTTT. This translates into CASSYSRSTDTQYF.

This chain links TRBV12-3 or TRBV12-4 with TRBJ2-7; 7 nucleotides line up with TRBD2. The CDR3 is 13 amino acids. The junction had 4 bases not matched to a gene; V was cut back by 3 bases and J by 5 bases. In nucleotides, the CDR3 is TGTGCCAGCAGTTTCTATGGGGGGGACGAGCAGTACTTC. Its protein product is CASSFYGGDEQYF.

CDR3 in DNA: TGTGCCAGCAGTTACTCCTCGACAGGGGACTATGGCTACACCTTC. Translation gives CASSYSSTGDYGYTF. This sequence joins TRBV6-5 and TRBJ1-2; 8 bases are shared with TRBD1. This CDR3 has 15 residues. V dropped 0 bases and J dropped 3; count of bases not matched to a gene: 3. Germline V lookup: CDR1 MNHEY, CDR2 SVGAGI.

The chain employs TRBV4-3 and TRBJ2-1; TRBD2 matches 10 bases. J lost 8 bases, V lost 0 bases, and 7 bases had no gene match. CDR3 length equals 16 residues. The germline CDR1 and CDR2 sequences are LGHNA and YSLEER. Here the CDR3 reads CASSQDERGGSDEQFF. The CDR3 bases are TGCGCCAGCAGCCAAGATGAGCGGGGGGGCTCCGATGAGCAGTTCTTC.

The CDR3 DNA reads as TGTGCCAGCAGCTTAGGTGGGCCGAGCGGGACAGGAGAGACCCAGTACTTC. This encodes CASSLGGPSGTGETQYF. The chain links TRBV11-3 to TRBJ2-5; the D gene is possibly TRBD1 (8 bases). The CDR3 is 17 residues long. CDR1 is SGHNT, CDR2 YENEEA, per germline. Trimming pared 1 base from V and 4 bases from J, leaving 19 bases between.

CDR3: CASSTHPGGPGTGANVLTF. The CDR3 DNA sequence: TGTGCCAGCAGCACCCACCCGGGAGGCCCCGGTACTGGGGCCAACGTCCTGACTTTC. This chain connects TRBV11-2 to TRBJ2-6; 7 bases are shared with TRBD2. The germline V gene has CDR1 SGHAT and CDR2 FQNNGV. The CDR3 has 19 residues. V lost 5 bases and J lost 2; bases outside the gene matches: 15.